This TCR beta chain emerged from a study of cytomegalovirus exposure and HLA in healthy donors (dated by TCRdb to the late 2010s). Context from the whole study: An earlier analysis of about 530 of the donors reported 250 to 300 Gb of sequence data and some 110 million unique TCR beta sequences obtained from around 190 million T cells. Roughly 290 gigabases of sequencing data and 75 million to 85 million unique TCR sequences made up an early release that covered about 640 HLA-typed donors. Of the 350 to 450 genotyped donors, 65% to 90% fell in the genetic ancestry cluster associated with self-reported Caucasian donors. The aim of the study was to test whether cataloging public T cell receptors could identify signatures of past pathogen exposure. The study profiled the T cell repertoires of hundreds of subjects by immunosequencing and related them to cytomegalovirus serostatus. A separate validation cohort of roughly 130 different subjects was used in addition to the roughly 700-subject first cohort. The study combined high-throughput TCR immunosequencing, statistical association of individual TCRs with disease status, and machine learning to predict cytomegalovirus infection status. A later analysis re-examined previously published TCR beta repertoires from about 670 donors and added high-resolution HLA genotyping to investigate patterns of TCR occurrence. Rather than drawing on any new phenotypic data, the later analysis identified candidate immune exposures from TCR beta sequences and the way those sequences occurred across donors. An earlier analysis of fewer than 700 of the donors applied high-throughput TCR beta sequencing to assess whether each TCR beta V gene segment acted as functional or pseudogenic. Donor age, sex, ethnicity and CMV serostatus were compiled together with the repertoire data. A later genetic analysis used genome-wide SNP genotypes for about 60% of the roughly 700 donors, treating that subset as a discovery cohort. All discovery cohort repertoires had been generated on a single sequencing platform. HLA typing included class I and class II loci at four-digit resolution. The number of donors typed differed by locus, with 629-630 for A, B, C, DRB1 and DQB1, around 500 for DQA1, 606 for DPA1, and around 450 for DPB1. Roughly 5 DR-DQ haplotypes were handled as single units for association and clustering because linkage in the cohort was strong. On average, 235,054 unique TCR beta nucleotide sequences were sequenced per donor among a few hundred genotyped donors of the cohort, with roughly a sixth of those sequences being non-productive.

General study outcomes and caveats: It was suggested by the authors that the approach could potentially be generalized to other disease states and immunological phenotypes. An association between a missense DCLRE1C variant and V-gene and J-gene trimming of TCR beta chains was found in a later genetic analysis and replicated in an independent cohort. Linkage disequilibrium might explain the correlated functional status among segregating V segments, but an unknown experimental factor could not be ruled out. For the cohort, immune exposure information was limited to CMV serostatus. Assigning TCR associations to individual alleles was difficult when HLA alleles, especially DR and DQ, strongly co-occurred. In a later analysis, the rate of TCR association differed among HLA loci, with DRB1 alleles having the most associated TCRs and HLA-C alleles having the fewest. In a later analysis, most CMV-associated TCR beta chains were found to appear HLA-restricted, with HLA associations seemingly driven largely by CMV exposure. A cluster of highly shared sequence variants was judged likely to represent a technical artifact of the sequencing pipeline. Roughly uniform sequencing depth across donors was assumed in presence/absence analyses, although this assumption may not hold. In the study, some 160 TCR beta chains were listed as associated with cytomegalovirus. In a later genetic analysis, fewer N-insertions in productive TCRs were reported among donors in an Asian-associated ancestry cluster than the roughly 700-donor mean. Because HLA typing was missing for some donors at each locus, association tests included only the typed subset. Across donors, most TCR sequences were observed very rarely, whereas some public TCRs were present in many individuals. Broadly in line with IMGT annotations, most TCR beta V segments showed up in productive rearrangements about 87% or about 30% of the time in an earlier analysis of 587 of the donors. A few of the identified cytomegalovirus-associated TCR beta chains were confirmed in vitro to be specific for cytomegalovirus antigens. Because the 87-base-pair reads could not distinguish some IMGT-functional V segments, including TRBV6-2 and TRBV6-3, those segments were excluded. Only TCR beta chains were sequenced in this cohort, and the absence of alpha or paired-chain data limited detectable features. A further reported finding was that TCR beta sequences accurately predicted the HLA-A and HLA-B alleles for most subjects in the first cohort. A later analysis reported that several top co-occurrence clusters appeared linked to parvovirus B19, influenza, CMV and Epstein-Barr virus. At a false discovery rate of 0.05, a later analysis linked about 16,000 TCR beta sequences to specific HLA alleles. Because counts were too low, approximately 18 rarely observed V segments, including chromosome 9 orphons, were excluded from the earlier analysis of fewer than 650 of the donors. Cytomegalovirus status was reported to be diagnosed by the classifier with high specificity and sensitivity in both the original and validation cohorts. A later analysis found that HLA-associated TCR beta chains were more clonally expanded and had lower generation probabilities than equally common non-associated chains.

Library preparation was by the immunoSEQ multiplex PCR assay. A mixture of 60 forward primers for TCR Vbeta segments and 13 reverse primers for TCR Jbeta segments was used in the multiplex PCR. The CDR3 region of rearranged TCR beta genes was amplified from genomic DNA by a multiplex PCR assay. The Illumina HiSeq System was used to sequence the amplified TCR beta libraries as 87-base-pair reads. The original pipeline was this. Across the roughly 670 repertoires, a later analysis counted approximately 75 million unique TCR beta chains, approximately 12 million of which were shared by at least two donors. Raw reads were error-corrected and collapsed into unique sequences with a nearest-neighbor algorithm that merged closely related sequences to remove PCR and sequencing errors. Alignment of CDR3 sequences to IMGT reference sequences was used to assign V, D and J gene segments. For a sequence to be retained, a match of at least six nucleotides was required to both a V gene segment and a J gene segment. Rearrangements were classified as productive when the CDR3 lacked stop codons and remained in frame with V and J, and all other rearrangements were classified as non-productive. Following IMGT convention, CDR3 was defined as the stretch from the second conserved V-encoded cysteine to the conserved J-encoded phenylalanine. Sequences without an unambiguous match to a single V gene segment were excluded from the earlier analysis of several hundred of the donors. In an earlier analysis of roughly 600 of the donors, a V segment was called functional when productive rearrangements were above 56.7%, and segregating when the standard deviation between donors exceeded 5%. A statistical classification framework was built for diagnosing cytomegalovirus status from the catalog of TCR beta chain sequences. In a later analysis, V and J genes were assigned by comparing TCR nucleotide sequences against IMGT/GENE-DB human TR gene sequences. Using the TCRdist pipeline, a later analysis assigned CDR3 sequences along with most-parsimonious VDJ recombination scenarios. A later analysis defined each TCR beta chain by its CDR3 amino acid sequence plus V-gene family, and excluded reads lacking a unique V-gene family. To address suspected cross-contamination and a sequencing artifact, a later analysis removed some 620 highly shared, low-generation-probability nucleotide sequences. For each public chain, a later analysis derived a clonal expansion index from normalized ranks of inferred template counts within each repertoire. In a later analysis, generation probabilities were computed with a VDJ recombination model fitted to out-of-frame rearrangements, and the resulting probabilities were checked against IGoR. A later analysis scored TCR-TCR, TCR-HLA and TCR-CMV co-occurrence with hypergeometric tests, applying a repertoire-size bias correction to TCR pairs. To estimate false discovery rates, a later analysis permuted the HLA or CMV assignments 20 times. A later analysis grouped co-occurring TCRs with DBSCAN, adding TCRdist sequence similarity when clustering within HLA-allele-positive subsets. Repertoires with fewer than 30,000 or more than 120,000 public chains were left out of co-occurrence clustering, as were four to six repertoires with anomalous nucleotide sharing. TCRdb mirrors the immuneACCESS table, restricted to in-frame sequences. Some clones are absent from its copies; in checked studies, under half trace to an unresolved V gene, and the reason for the others is unknown. Clone size and V and J calls were adopted from that table, with D and trimming inferred from the DNA. The sample table holds over 150,000 clones, of which 80% to 90% were seen once. Clones ranked in the top ten supply roughly 10% of the sample.

The cohort comprised 710 or so healthy bone marrow donors. At the time of sampling, all cohort members were nominally healthy, though unrecorded immune exposures were likely present. The donor was CMV seropositive and belonged to the group of 250 to 300 seropositive cohort members. A peripheral blood sample was provided by each donor, and peripheral blood mononuclear cells were used for TCR beta sequencing. The Qiagen DNeasy Blood Extraction Kit was used to extract genomic DNA from the blood cell samples. About this clone itself: The clone's antigen remains unknown. No much larger clonotype is one base removed from it; base qualities were not supplied.

Here V drops 4 bases and J drops 7 bases, and the junction holds 9 bases not matched to any gene. Via the germline V gene (reference sequence), CDR1 is LNHDA and CDR2 SQIVND. Including cysteine and phenylalanine, the CDR3 has 16 amino acids. Kept here is only the CDR3 DNA, which spans 48 bases and is read in frame from base 1. This TCR derives from a man between 50 and 59 years old in good health and CMV-seropositive. The receptor chain draws on TRBV19 and TRBJ1-6; TRBD1 lines up with 8 middle nucleotides. What was sequenced was PBMCs. The CDR3 loop reads CASSTLAGQDNSPLHF. The DNA reads as follows: TGTGCCAGTAGTACCCTGGCGGGACAGGACAATTCACCCCTCCACTTT.